The 9 T cell receptor beta chains below were found in one sample sequenced in a study of blood T cell repertoires in COVID-19. Method: immunoSEQ multiplex PCR; TCRdb's copy keeps in-frame clones and lacks some. This table holds fewer than 150,000 clones, roughly 85% found once. Input material: peripheral blood. Source of these receptors: a man aged 40-55 years with acute or convalescent COVID-19.

As for this clone: Other DNA sequences in this sample translate to the same CDR3. V gene TRBV4-1 combines with J gene TRBJ2-3, with a weak D call TRBD1 (5 bases). Germline V gene data show CDR1 as MGHRA and CDR2 as YSYEKL. The CDR3 spans 16 residues. Between the trimmed V and J ends, which lost 1 base and 0 bases, there was a span of 11 bases. CDR3 nucleotide sequence: TGCGCCAGCAGCCAAGTCGGCACAGGAAGCACAGATACGCAGTATTTT. Translated: CASSQVGTGSTDTQYF.

Only a few counts were recorded for this clone. J is TRBJ2-3 and V is TRBV5-6; D might be TRBD1 (5 bases). CDR1 SGHDT and CDR2 YYEEEE come from the germline V gene. This CDR3 contains 16 residues. The germline V and J ends were trimmed by 1 base and 4 bases, with 16 bases remaining between them. CDR3 nucleotides: TGTGCCAGCAGCTTGTTCCCAGGTACAGGCGCAGATACGCAGTATTTT. Translating gives CASSLFPGTGADTQYF.

V gene TRBV7-9 combines with J gene TRBJ2-3, with D possibly matching TRBD1 (6 bases). This CDR3 has 13 residues. CDR1 is SEHNR and CDR2 is FQNEAQ in the germline V gene (reference sequence). The ends were cut back, 0 bases at V and 6 bases at J, with 7 bases in the middle. The CDR3 sequence: CASSLAGQDTQYF. CDR3 DNA sequence: TGTGCCAGCAGCTTAGCTGGACAGGATACGCAGTATTTT.

The rearrangement joins TRBV2 to TRBJ1-6, with D tentatively TRBD1 (6 bases). With 7 bases removed from V and 5 bases from J, the gap between germline ends came to 12 bases. The CDR3 has 14 residues. Germline V CDR1 and CDR2: SNHLY, FYNNEI. The CDR3 loop reads CASTQTGHNSPLHF. The CDR3 region has the DNA TGTGCCAGCACTCAAACAGGGCATAATTCACCCCTCCACTTT.

V is TRBV4-1 and J is TRBJ1-5, with D unclear. The V gene lost 4 bases and the J gene lost 7 bases, with 17 bases spanning the gap. The CDR3 totals 15 residues. Germline V lookup: CDR1 MGHRA, CDR2 YSYEKL. CDR3 protein: CASSPGEAGTQPQHF. In nucleotides, the CDR3 is TGCGCCAGCAGCCCCGGGGAGGCGGGAACCCAGCCCCAGCATTTT.

The rearrangement links TRBV19 to TRBJ1-4; D possibly corresponds to TRBD1 (5 bases). Germline V CDR1 and CDR2: LNHDA, SQIVND (reference sequence). CDR3 size: 15 residues. The V end was cut by 5 bases, the J end by 7 bases, with 17 bases between. CDR3 sequence: CASSPSPGGGEKLFF. The DNA of the CDR3 is TGTGCCAGTAGTCCGTCTCCTGGGGGGGGTGAAAAACTGTTTTTT. Full variable domain (outside the CDR3, taken from reference TRBV19 and TRBJ1-4): DGGITQSPKYLFRKEGQNVTLSCEQNLNHDAMYWYRQDPGQGLRLIYYSQIVNDFQKGDIAEGYSVSREKKESFPLTVTSAQKNPTAFYLCASSPSPGGGEKLFFGSGTQLSVL.

The chain is built from TRBV10-1 and TRBJ1-5; the match to TRBD1 covers 7 bases. Germline V gene lookup returns CDR1 WNHNN and CDR2 SYGVQD (reference sequence). After removal of 7 bases from V and 7 bases from J, the junction contained 13 bases not matched to a gene. CDR3 length: 15 residues. The CDR3 protein is CASTDREVWGQPQHF. In nucleotides, the CDR3 is TGCGCCAGCACAGACAGGGAGGTATGGGGGCAGCCCCAGCATTTT.

CDR3 loop: CASSRIRLAGRNEQFF. For the CDR3, the DNA is TGTGCCAGTAGTAGGATTAGACTAGCGGGCAGAAATGAGCAGTTCTTC. The rearrangement uses TRBV19 and TRBJ2-1, with 10 bases aligning to TRBD2. Per germline, CDR1 LNHDA and CDR2 SQIVND (reference sequence). Germline trimming cut 4 bases from V and 7 bases from J; bases unmatched to any gene: 10. The CDR3 is 16 amino acids.

The genes are TRBV4-1 and TRBJ1-2; 7 positions match TRBD1. Germline CDR1 is MGHRA and CDR2 is YSYEKL. The CDR3 totals 15 residues. V lost 4 bases, J lost 0 bases, and 5 bases stayed unmatched. The CDR3 is CASSRGTEANYGYTF. CDR3 in DNA: TGCGCCAGCAGCCGGGGGACAGAAGCTAACTATGGCTACACCTTC.